What follows are 32 T cell receptor beta chains derived from one specimen sequenced in a study of cytomegalovirus exposure and HLA in healthy donors. The study ran its PCR with 60 Vbeta and 13 Jbeta primers. The method was immunoSEQ multiplex PCR; TCRdb's version includes in-frame clones alone and lacks a portion of them. The sample has some 89,000 clones; 85% are singletons. Sequencing was performed on PBMCs. These receptors originate from a man in his forties or fifties in good health and CMV-seropositive.

This clone showed up just once. This chain links TRBV5-1 with TRBJ2-7; 8 bases agree with TRBD1. CDR3 length equals 19 residues. Per germline, CDR1 SGHRS and CDR2 YFSETQ. After removal of 0 bases from V and 2 bases from J, the junction contained 16 bases not matched to a gene. The CDR3 reads CASSLATLVTGGKTYEQYF. The CDR3 coding sequence is TGCGCCAGCAGCTTGGCCACTCTGGTTACAGGGGGTAAGACCTACGAGCAGTACTTC. The whole variable domain, filled in from reference TRBV5-1 and TRBJ2-7, reads KAGVTQTPRYLIKTRGQQVTLSCSPISGHRSVSWYQQTPGQGLQFLFEYFSETQRNKGNFPGRFSGRQFSNSRSEMNVSTLELGDSALYLCASSLATLVTGGKTYEQYFGPGTRLTVT.

Here the CDR3 DNA reads TGTGCCAGCAGCCAACGTCAAATCGGGACAGGGGCCCAAGAGACCCAGTACTTC. This gives the protein CASSQRQIGTGAQETQYF. V gene TRBV4-2 combines with J gene TRBJ2-5; 10 bases are shared with TRBD1. This CDR3 is built from 18 residues. The V gene end was trimmed by 2 bases and the J gene end by 1 base; junction bases not matched to a gene: 10. Germline V lookup: CDR1 LGHNA, CDR2 YNFKEQ.

This chain uses TRBV6-1 with TRBJ1-6; the match to TRBD1 covers 9 bases. The trim removed 6 bases at V and 7 bases at J, leaving 4 bases unmatched. Germline-derived CDR1 and CDR2 are MNHNS and SASEGT. The CDR3 totals 14 residues. CDR3 nucleotide sequence: TGTGCCAGCAGCCCAGGGACAGGGAATTCACCCCTCCACTTT. Translated, it gives CASSPGTGNSPLHF.

V gene TRBV5-1 combines with J gene TRBJ2-3; TRBD2 aligns across 9 bases. The V segment lost 2 bases and the J segment 4 bases; nucleotides outside the gene matches: 8. Germline V gene data show CDR1 as SGHRS and CDR2 as YFSETQ. The CDR3 has 16 residues. The CDR3: CASSFNEAGGPDTQYF. The CDR3 DNA sequence: TGCGCCAGCAGCTTCAATGAGGCGGGAGGGCCAGATACGCAGTATTTT.

The CDR3 spells CASRTQGANYGYTF. The CDR3 DNA reads TGTGCCAGCAGGACACAGGGGGCGAACTATGGCTACACCTTC. V usage is TRBV6-1 and J usage is TRBJ1-2; 9 bases line up with TRBD1. Germline CDR1 and CDR2: MNHNS and SASEGT. V lost 6 bases, J lost 2 bases, and 4 bases stayed unmatched. The CDR3 runs to 14 residues.

V gene TRBV27 combines with J gene TRBJ1-4, with D maybe TRBD1 (6 bases). The V end lost 2 bases, the J end lost 7 bases, and 20 bases lay between the germline ends. The CDR3 loop spans 17 amino acids. Germline loops: CDR1 MNHEY, CDR2 SMNVEV (reference sequence). The CDR3 spells CASSLAYWGQEAEKLFF. Written as DNA, the CDR3 is TGTGCCAGCAGTTTAGCTTATTGGGGGCAAGAGGCTGAAAAACTGTTTTTT. Together with reference TRBV27 and TRBJ1-4, the CDR3 gives the full variable domain: EAQVTQNPRYLITVTGKKLTVTCSQNMNHEYMSWYRQDPGLGLRQIYYSMNVEVTDKGDVPEGYKVSRKEKRNFPLILESPSPNQTSLYFCASSLAYWGQEAEKLFFGSGTQLSVL.

The chain joins TRBV11-2 to TRBJ2-1; 13 bases align to TRBD2. The CDR3 totals 19 residues. Germline V gives CDR1 SGHAT, CDR2 FQNNGV. Losses at the gene ends were 1 base for V and 7 bases for J; bases not matched to a gene: 13. The CDR3 loop is CASSLGRLTSGRRGNEQFF. The DNA for the CDR3 is TGTGCCAGCAGCTTAGGACGGTTGACTAGCGGGAGGCGTGGAAATGAGCAGTTCTTC.

This chain joins TRBV2 and TRBJ2-2; perhaps TRBD1 as D (6 bases). CDR1 is SNHLY and CDR2 is FYNNEI in the germline V gene. The CDR3 is 14 amino acids. V was shortened by 6 bases and J by 5 bases, with 13 bases between the two germline ends. The CDR3 loop reads CASRPGTRTGELFF. Written as DNA, the CDR3 is TGTGCCAGCAGGCCCGGGACAAGGACCGGGGAGCTGTTTTTT.

V is TRBV5-1 and J is TRBJ1-1; D remains unclear. Germline CDR1 reads SGHRS; CDR2 reads YFSETQ. This CDR3 has 13 amino acids. The ends were cut back, 0 bases at V and 3 bases at J, with 6 bases in the middle. The CDR3 DNA sequence: TGCGCCAGCAGCTTGGGCTACTACACTGAAGCTTTCTTT. This encodes CASSLGYYTEAFF.

This clone appeared once. This sequence joins TRBV28 and TRBJ2-5; TRBD1 matches 7 bases. From germline, CDR1 is MDHEN and CDR2 SYDVKM. Trimming at V came to 4 bases and at J to 3 bases, leaving 5 bases not matched to a gene. The CDR3 covers 14 residues. CDR3 sequence reads: CASSSSGTEETQYF. The CDR3 DNA is TGTGCCAGCAGTTCATCCGGGACAGAAGAGACCCAGTACTTC. The complete variable domain, with remaining parts taken from reference TRBV28 and TRBJ2-5, reads DVKVTQSSRYLVKRTGEKVFLECVQDMDHENMFWYRQDPGLGLRLIYFSYDVKMKEKGDIPEGYSVSREKKERFSLILESASTNQTSMYLCASSSSGTEETQYFGPGTRLLVL.

This clone was seen just once. This chain uses TRBV5-1 with TRBJ2-5; possibly TRBD2 for D (6 bases). Germline CDR1 SGHRS, CDR2 YFSETQ. Trimming stripped 3 bases from V and 4 bases from J, with 10 bases between. This CDR3 has 13 residues. The CDR3 is CASSSGVTETQYF. The DNA of the CDR3 is TGCGCCAGCAGCTCGGGAGTAACAGAGACCCAGTACTTC.

The chain recombines TRBV6-5 with TRBJ1-6, with D unresolved. V shed 7 bases and J shed 7 bases, with 17 bases lying between them. The CDR3 has 15 amino acids. CDR1 and CDR2 from the germline V gene are MNHEY and SVGAGI. CDR3 in DNA: TGTGCCAGCACCGCGGGCTTTTTGCGGAATTCACCCCTCCACTTT. Encoded protein: CASTAGFLRNSPLHF.

The V gene is TRBV19, the J gene TRBJ2-7; 10 positions agree with TRBD2. Germline V CDR1 and CDR2: LNHDA, SQIVND (reference sequence). This CDR3 is built from 15 residues. V dropped 5 bases and J dropped 1; count of bases not matched to a gene: 5. As DNA, the CDR3 is TGTGCCAGTAGTGGTCCTAGCGGGAGTTCCTACGAGCAGTACTTC. Amino acid sequence: CASSGPSGSSYEQYF. Drawing the rest from reference TRBV19 and TRBJ2-7, the complete variable domain is DGGITQSPKYLFRKEGQNVTLSCEQNLNHDAMYWYRQDPGQGLRLIYYSQIVNDFQKGDIAEGYSVSREKKESFPLTVTSAQKNPTAFYLCASSGPSGSSYEQYFGPGTRLTVT.

The V and J genes are TRBV5-1 and TRBJ2-3; D gene ambiguous. Germline V gives CDR1 SGHRS, CDR2 YFSETQ. Between the trimmed V and J ends, which lost 0 bases and 2 bases, there was a span of 7 bases. The CDR3 runs to 14 residues. The CDR3 spells CASSLDSPTDTQYF. In DNA, the CDR3 is TGCGCCAGCAGCTTGGACAGCCCCACAGATACGCAGTATTTT.

J is TRBJ1-1 and V is TRBV5-1; D is unresolved. Germline values: CDR1 SGHRS, CDR2 YFSETQ. This CDR3 is built from 14 residues. Deletions cut 1 base from V and 3 bases from J, with 10 bases between. As DNA, the CDR3 is TGCGCCAGCAGCTTGATTTCAGAGGACACTGAAGCTTTCTTT. Protein sequence: CASSLISEDTEAFF.

This chain links TRBV18 with TRBJ1-1; TRBD1 might be the D (6 bases). This CDR3 spans 14 amino acids. Looked up from germline, CDR1 is KGHSH and CDR2 is LQKENI. Trimming cost V 2 bases and J 3 bases, with 10 bases left between them. CDR3: CASSPTQGDTEAFF. The DNA of the CDR3 is TGTGCCAGCTCACCAACACAGGGAGACACTGAAGCTTTCTTT.

This clone was counted a single time. J is TRBJ2-3 and V is TRBV10-2; 7 bases are a match to TRBD2. V gave up 4 bases and J gave up 1 base; unmatched junction bases: 5. CDR1 is WSHSY, CDR2 SAAADI, per germline. The CDR3 has 15 amino acids. The CDR3 bases are TGCGCCAGCAGTGTTATCCTAGCGGGCACAGATACGCAGTATTTT. This encodes CASSVILAGTDTQYF.

The V call is TRBV29-1, the J call TRBJ1-6; a possible D gene is TRBD1 (5 bases). The CDR3 covers 13 residues. Trimming left V 5 bases short and J 7 bases short, with 12 bases between. Germline CDR1 is SQVTM and CDR2 is ANQGSEA. The CDR3 DNA reads TGCAGCGTTAGTCAGGGAATGAATTCACCCCTCCACTTT. It translates to CSVSQGMNSPLHF.

In this sample, this clone turned up a few times. The CDR3 DNA follows: TGCGCCAGCAGCCAAGGAGGGCCCATAAATGAAAAACTGTTTTTT. Amino acids: CASSQGGPINEKLFF. The chain is built from TRBV4-1 and TRBJ1-4, with D unclear. Germline CDR1 MGHRA, CDR2 YSYEKL. This CDR3 region has 15 residues. Trimming cost V 1 base and J 5 bases, with 11 bases left between them.

The chain links TRBV19 to TRBJ1-6; D gene uncertain. The CDR3 is 13 residues long. The V and J ends lost 5 bases and 10 bases respectively, with 12 bases between them. Germline V gene data show CDR1 as LNHDA and CDR2 as SQIVND (reference sequence). CDR3: CASSAEGGSPLHF. CDR3 DNA sequence: TGTGCCAGTAGTGCGGAGGGAGGATCACCCCTCCACTTT.

Only a few counts were recorded for this clone. The rearrangement joins TRBV27 to TRBJ2-2; D gene ambiguous. The V gene lost 3 bases and the J gene lost 1 base, with 6 bases spanning the gap. The CDR3 is 14 residues long. The germline V gene encodes CDR1 MNHEY and CDR2 SMNVEV (reference sequence). CDR3 in DNA: TGTGCCAGCAGTTTTGGCAGGAACACCGGGGAGCTGTTTTTT. Translation gives CASSFGRNTGELFF.

This clone appeared a few times. The V and J genes are TRBV7-8 and TRBJ1-2; D remains ambiguous. Germline V gene lookup returns CDR1 SGHVS and CDR2 FQNEAQ. The CDR3 consists of 11 residues. The germline V and J ends were trimmed by 4 bases and 7 bases, with 7 bases remaining between them. The CDR3 here is CASSSSCGYTF. In DNA form, the CDR3 reads TGTGCCAGCAGCTCATCATGTGGCTACACCTTC.

The chain uses TRBV6-1 and TRBJ2-3, with 10 positions matching TRBD1. Trimming took 6 bases from V and 5 from J; bases not matched to a gene: 8. This CDR3 is built from 15 residues. Germline CDR1 MNHNS, CDR2 SASEGT. In DNA, the CDR3 is TGTGCCAGCAGGGCCGGGACAGGGGCAGGAGATACGCAGTATTTT. Translation gives CASRAGTGAGDTQYF.

The chain employs TRBV5-1 and TRBJ2-7, with 7 bases matching TRBD2. The V and J ends lost 6 bases and 5 bases, in that order; junction bases with no gene match: 17. Germline V lookup: CDR1 SGHRS, CDR2 YFSETQ. This CDR3 has 16 residues. CDR3 sequence: CASTPIPQGGSNEQYF. In nucleotides, the CDR3 is TGCGCCAGCACACCGATTCCGCAGGGAGGGTCCAACGAGCAGTACTTC.

The gene calls are TRBV5-5 and TRBJ1-2; 9 nucleotides align to TRBD1. V dropped 3 bases and J dropped 8; count of bases not matched to a gene: 5. CDR1 and CDR2 from the germline V gene are SGHKS and YYEKEE (reference sequence). CDR3 length: 13 amino acids. The CDR3 DNA sequence: TGTGCCAGCAGCTCGAGGACAGGGGAGGGCTACACCTTC. It specifies CASSSRTGEGYTF.

The CDR3 region has the DNA TGTGCCAGCAGAGCGACAGGGGCGAACTATGGCTACACCTTC. It specifies CASRATGANYGYTF. This chain links TRBV2 with TRBJ1-2; 8 bases are a match to TRBD1. The CDR3 has 14 residues. Germline V gives CDR1 SNHLY, CDR2 FYNNEI. J lost 2 bases, V lost 6 bases, and 5 bases had no gene match.

In its sample, this clone was seen once. V usage is TRBV7-9 and J usage is TRBJ2-5; a possible D gene is TRBD1 (5 bases). The V end was cut by 4 bases, the J end by 2 bases, with 17 bases between. The length of the CDR3 is 16 residues. CDR1 is SEHNR and CDR2 is FQNEAQ in the germline V gene (reference sequence). The CDR3 here is CASSYDPWGIQETQYF. Written as DNA, the CDR3 is TGTGCCAGCAGCTATGACCCCTGGGGCATACAAGAGACCCAGTACTTC.

The chain links TRBV5-1 to TRBJ2-5; weak D call: TRBD1 (5 bases). This CDR3 region has 15 residues. Germline V lookup: CDR1 SGHRS, CDR2 YFSETQ. Trimming shortened V by 0 bases and J by 6 bases, and 15 bases separated the two germline ends. CDR3 sequence (DNA): TGCGCCAGCAGCTTGGAATCGGCAGGGTTCAAGACCCAGTACTTC. Protein product: CASSLESAGFKTQYF.

This chain links TRBV20-1 with TRBJ2-7; D gene uncertain. Germline CDR1 reads DFQATT; CDR2 reads SNEGSKA (reference sequence). Trimming took off 6 bases at V and 7 bases at J, with 13 bases between the two ends. The CDR3 is 11 amino acids. The CDR3 bases are TGCAGTGCGTTCCGACCGGGTGAGCAGTACTTC. Protein sequence: CSAFRPGEQYF.

This clone showed up just a few times. V is TRBV7-9 and J is TRBJ2-7, with a weak D call TRBD1 (5 bases). The CDR3 is 14 residues long. V was clipped by 7 bases and J by 0 bases, with 13 bases between them. CDR1 and CDR2 (germline): SEHNR, FQNEAQ (reference sequence). The CDR3 DNA sequence: TGTGCCAGCACCAAGAAGCAGGGCTCCTACGAGCAGTACTTC. This encodes CASTKKQGSYEQYF.

This clone was seen a single time. The CDR3: CASSPTSGAGTDTQYF. The CDR3 coding sequence is TGTGCCAGCAGCCCGACCAGTGGAGCGGGGACAGATACGCAGTATTTT. The chain is built from TRBV7-2 and TRBJ2-3; 7 bases line up with TRBD2. The CDR3 consists of 16 residues. Germline V gene data show CDR1 as SGHTA and CDR2 as FQGNSA. The J segment lost 3 bases and the V segment lost 5 bases, leaving 11 bases of the junction unmatched. Supplemented by reference TRBV7-2 and TRBJ2-3, the full variable domain reads GAGVSQSPSNKVTEKGKDVELRCDPISGHTALYWYRQSLGQGLEFLIYFQGNSAPDKSGLPSDRFSAERTGGSVSTLTIQRTQQEDSAVYLCASSPTSGAGTDTQYFGPGTRLTVL.

The chain combines TRBV5-1 with TRBJ2-3; TRBD2 matches at 13 bases. CDR3 length: 17 amino acids. The germline V gene has CDR1 SGHRS and CDR2 YFSETQ. V dropped 3 bases and J dropped 3; count of bases not matched to a gene: 7. In DNA form, the CDR3 reads TGCGCCAGCAGCTCCGAGACTAGCGGGGGGCCGACAGATACGCAGTATTTT. This translates into CASSSETSGGPTDTQYF.